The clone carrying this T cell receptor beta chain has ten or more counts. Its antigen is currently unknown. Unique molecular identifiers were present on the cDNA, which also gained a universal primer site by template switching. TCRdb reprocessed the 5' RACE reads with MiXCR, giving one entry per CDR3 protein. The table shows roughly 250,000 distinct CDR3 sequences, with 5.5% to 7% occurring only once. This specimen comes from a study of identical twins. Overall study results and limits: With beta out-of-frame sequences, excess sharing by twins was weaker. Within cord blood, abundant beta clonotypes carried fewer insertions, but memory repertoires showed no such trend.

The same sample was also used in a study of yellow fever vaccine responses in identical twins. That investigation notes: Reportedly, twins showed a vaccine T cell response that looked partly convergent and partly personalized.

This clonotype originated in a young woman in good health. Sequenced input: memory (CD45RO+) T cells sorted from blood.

The CDR3 loop is CAGTSGYNEQFF. CDR3 DNA: TGTGCCGGCACTAGCGGGTACAATGAGCAGTTCTTC. The chain employs TRBV7-9 and TRBJ2-1; 9 bases are a match to TRBD2. The CDR3 contains 12 residues. Trimming removed 11 bases from V and 4 bases from J; junction bases left unmatched: 3. Germline loops: CDR1 SEHNR, CDR2 FQNEAQ (reference sequence).